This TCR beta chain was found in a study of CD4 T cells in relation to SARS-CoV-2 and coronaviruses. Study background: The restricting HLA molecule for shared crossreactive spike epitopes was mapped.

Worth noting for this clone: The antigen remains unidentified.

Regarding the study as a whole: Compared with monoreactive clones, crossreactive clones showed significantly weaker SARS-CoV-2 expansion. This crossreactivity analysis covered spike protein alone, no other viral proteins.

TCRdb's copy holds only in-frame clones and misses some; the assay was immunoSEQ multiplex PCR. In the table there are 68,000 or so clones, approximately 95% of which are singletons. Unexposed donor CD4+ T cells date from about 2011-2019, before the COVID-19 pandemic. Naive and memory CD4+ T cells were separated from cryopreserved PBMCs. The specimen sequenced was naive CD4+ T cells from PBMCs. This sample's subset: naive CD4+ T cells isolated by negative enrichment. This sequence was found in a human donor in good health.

The DNA for the CDR3 is TGTGCCAGCAGCGCTAAGGGGTTTAGAGATTTCGAGCAGTACTTC. This translates into CASSAKGFRDFEQYF. The chain is built from TRBV9 and TRBJ2-7, with D perhaps TRBD1 (5 bases). Trimming pared 3 bases from V and 6 bases from J, leaving 19 bases between. Per the germline V gene, CDR1 is SGDLS and CDR2 is YYNGEE. This CDR3 comprises 15 residues.